These T cell receptor beta chains were read from a single sample in a study of PD-L1 blockade in urothelial cancer. Only in-frame clones appear in the TCRdb table, and some are missing; sequencing was by immunoSEQ multiplex PCR. This table holds tens of thousands of clones, roughly 90% found once. This specimen consisted of PBMCs, obtained around atezolizumab (anti-PD-L1) treatment. These TCRs come from a man between 70 and 80 years old with urothelial cancer. Each CDR3 is given with its conserved first and last residue. A D gene is named only where the DNA matches it firmly. Clone size is stated in some rows and not others, as once, few, many or a class when expanded.

j_call: TRBJ2-7
cdr3_length: 14
clone_size: .
v_call: TRBV2
d_call: .
cdr3_nt: TGTGCCAGCACCTCAGCGGTAAGCTCCTACGAGCAGTACTTC
cdr3_aa: CASTSAVSSYEQYF

j_call: TRBJ2-3
cdr3_length: 11
clone_size: .
v_call: TRBV28
d_call: .
cdr3_nt: TGTGCCAGCAGTCAGGAAGATACGCAGTATTTT
cdr3_aa: CASSQEDTQYF

j_call: TRBJ1-1
cdr3_length: 17
clone_size: .
v_call: TRBV7-9
d_call: .
cdr3_nt: TGTGCCAGCAGCCCTCCCGGGGGGGGCACTTTGAACACTGAAGCTTTCTTT
cdr3_aa: CASSPPGGGTLNTEAFF

j_call: TRBJ2-7
cdr3_length: 14
clone_size: .
v_call: TRBV10-1
d_call: .
cdr3_nt: TGCGCCAGCAGTTCGGTAACCCATCCCTACGAGCAGTACTTC
cdr3_aa: CASSSVTHPYEQYF

j_call: TRBJ2-2
cdr3_length: 12
clone_size: .
v_call: TRBV19
d_call: .
cdr3_nt: TGTGCCAGTAGTCTGCTCGGGGGGGAGCTGTTTTTT
cdr3_aa: CASSLLGGELFF

j_call: TRBJ1-4
cdr3_length: 12
clone_size: .
v_call: TRBV28
d_call: .
cdr3_nt: TGTGCCAGCAGGTCGCTATATGAAAAACTGTTTTTT
cdr3_aa: CASRSLYEKLFF

j_call: TRBJ1-1
cdr3_length: 18
clone_size: .
v_call: TRBV7-9
d_call: .
cdr3_nt: TGTGCCAGCAGCCCCCGAACCCTGGCGACAGGCGGTACTCCTGAAGCTTTCTTT
cdr3_aa: CASSPRTLATGGTPEAFF

j_call: TRBJ2-1
cdr3_length: 14
clone_size: .
v_call: TRBV29-1
d_call: TRBD2
cdr3_nt: TGCAGCGTTGGGAGGTCTAGCGGAGGAACTGAGCAGTTCTTC
cdr3_aa: CSVGRSSGGTEQFF

j_call: TRBJ1-4
cdr3_length: 17
clone_size: .
v_call: TRBV6-1
d_call: TRBD1
cdr3_nt: TGTGCCAGCAGTGAACCGACAGGGGGGTATGGTAATGAAAAACTGTTTTTT
cdr3_aa: CASSEPTGGYGNEKLFF

j_call: TRBJ1-3
cdr3_length: 14
clone_size: .
v_call: TRBV5-1
d_call: TRBD1
cdr3_nt: TGCGCCAGCAGCTCGACAGGGGGCCCGGGCACCATATATTTT
cdr3_aa: CASSSTGGPGTIYF

j_call: TRBJ2-7
cdr3_length: 17
clone_size: .
v_call: TRBV27
d_call: TRBD1
cdr3_nt: TGTGCCAGCAGTCGAATAGGGGGGGGGACAGGGGGGAACGAGCAGTACTTC
cdr3_aa: CASSRIGGGTGGNEQYF

j_call: TRBJ2-7
cdr3_length: 13
clone_size: .
v_call: TRBV1
d_call: .
cdr3_nt: TGCACCAGCAGCCTACAGGGCATCTACGAGCAGTACTTC
cdr3_aa: CTSSLQGIYEQYF

j_call: TRBJ1-1
cdr3_length: 14
clone_size: few
v_call: TRBV5-1
d_call: TRBD1
cdr3_nt: TGCGCCAGCAGCAGTACAGGGGGCTCGGCTGAAGCTTTCTTT
cdr3_aa: CASSSTGGSAEAFF

j_call: TRBJ2-5
cdr3_length: 14
clone_size: .
v_call: TRBV29-1
d_call: .
cdr3_nt: TGCAGCGTTGAAGGGGGGGTCGAGTGGGGGACCCAGTACTTC
cdr3_aa: CSVEGGVEWGTQYF

j_call: TRBJ2-7
cdr3_length: 14
clone_size: .
v_call: TRBV5-1
d_call: .
cdr3_nt: TGCGCCAGCAGCGTCACAGGGAACAACTACGAGCAGTACTTC
cdr3_aa: CASSVTGNNYEQYF

j_call: TRBJ1-2
cdr3_length: 17
clone_size: .
v_call: TRBV28
d_call: TRBD1
cdr3_nt: TGTGCCAGCAGTTCCGGACAGGGGGCATCGGGTAACTATGGCTACACCTTC
cdr3_aa: CASSSGQGASGNYGYTF

j_call: TRBJ2-3
cdr3_length: 15
clone_size: .
v_call: TRBV27
d_call: TRBD1
cdr3_nt: TGTGCCAGCAGTCTCACGGGACAGAGCACAGATACGCAGTATTTT
cdr3_aa: CASSLTGQSTDTQYF

j_call: TRBJ2-7
cdr3_length: 17
clone_size: .
v_call: TRBV21-1
d_call: .
cdr3_nt: TGTGCCAGCAGCAAAGTGGGGCTAGCGGGAGGCCCGGGCGAGCAGTACTTC
cdr3_aa: CASSKVGLAGGPGEQYF

j_call: TRBJ1-2
cdr3_length: 15
clone_size: .
v_call: TRBV27
d_call: TRBD1
cdr3_nt: TGTGCCAGCAGTTTTAGTGGACAGGGGAGCGGTGGCTACACCTTC
cdr3_aa: CASSFSGQGSGGYTF

j_call: TRBJ1-5
cdr3_length: 13
clone_size: once
v_call: TRBV6-4
d_call: TRBD1
cdr3_nt: TGTGCCAGAGGACGGGACAGGGTCCAGCCCCAGCATTTT
cdr3_aa: CARGRDRVQPQHF

j_call: TRBJ2-2
cdr3_length: 17
clone_size: .
v_call: TRBV27
d_call: TRBD2
cdr3_nt: TGTGCCAGCAGTTTTCTAGCGGGAGGGCCTTCTACCGGGGAGCTGTTTTTT
cdr3_aa: CASSFLAGGPSTGELFF

j_call: TRBJ2-7
cdr3_length: 11
clone_size: .
v_call: TRBV11-2
d_call: .
cdr3_nt: TGTGCCAGCAGACAGTTTTACGAGCAGTACTTC
cdr3_aa: CASRQFYEQYF

j_call: TRBJ2-7
cdr3_length: 17
clone_size: .
v_call: TRBV28
d_call: TRBD1
cdr3_nt: TGTGCCAGCAGTTTCTCCGCACAGGGGGCCTTTTCCTACGAGCAGTACTTC
cdr3_aa: CASSFSAQGAFSYEQYF

j_call: TRBJ2-6
cdr3_length: 17
clone_size: few
v_call: TRBV19
d_call: .
cdr3_nt: TGTGCCAGTAGTATAAGTCAGGGGAGCTCTGGGGCCAACGTCCTGACTTTC
cdr3_aa: CASSISQGSSGANVLTF

j_call: TRBJ2-2
cdr3_length: 12
clone_size: .
v_call: TRBV9
d_call: .
cdr3_nt: TGTGCCAGCAGCTTCAGGGCCGGGGAGCTGTTTTTT
cdr3_aa: CASSFRAGELFF

j_call: TRBJ2-1
cdr3_length: 14
clone_size: .
v_call: TRBV13
d_call: .
cdr3_nt: TGTGCCAGCAGCCCAAGACTGAAGTCCGATGAACAGTTCTTC
cdr3_aa: CASSPRLKSDEQFF

j_call: TRBJ2-2
cdr3_length: 14
clone_size: .
v_call: TRBV5-8
d_call: .
cdr3_nt: TGTGCCAGCAGCCTTCTCCGGGTCGCCGGGGAGCTGTTTTTT
cdr3_aa: CASSLLRVAGELFF

j_call: TRBJ2-1
cdr3_length: 15
clone_size: .
v_call: TRBV5-8
d_call: .
cdr3_nt: TGTGCCAGCAGCTCCTCTGCGGGAACCTACAATGAGCAGTTCTTC
cdr3_aa: CASSSSAGTYNEQFF

j_call: TRBJ1-1
cdr3_length: 15
clone_size: .
v_call: TRBV5-1
d_call: .
cdr3_nt: TGCGCCAGCAGCTTCGCGGACAGATTGAACACTGAAGCTTTCTTT
cdr3_aa: CASSFADRLNTEAFF

j_call: TRBJ1-1
cdr3_length: 14
clone_size: .
v_call: TRBV5-6
d_call: .
cdr3_nt: TGTGCCAGCAGCTTGCGGGGTCTGAACACTGAAGCTTTCTTT
cdr3_aa: CASSLRGLNTEAFF

j_call: TRBJ2-7
cdr3_length: 18
clone_size: .
v_call: TRBV5-1
d_call: TRBD2
cdr3_nt: TGCGCCAGCAGCTTAGCCGGGACTAGCGGGCCAAGCTCCTACGAGCAGTACTTC
cdr3_aa: CASSLAGTSGPSSYEQYF

j_call: TRBJ1-1
cdr3_length: 15
clone_size: .
v_call: TRBV5-4
d_call: .
cdr3_nt: TGTGCCAGCAGCTTGGGAGGGACACTGAACACTGAAGCTTTCTTT
cdr3_aa: CASSLGGTLNTEAFF

j_call: TRBJ1-4
cdr3_length: 15
clone_size: .
v_call: TRBV4-1
d_call: .
cdr3_nt: TGCGCCAGCAGCCGAGTGATTAAAACGCATGAAAAACTGTTTTTT
cdr3_aa: CASSRVIKTHEKLFF

j_call: TRBJ2-2
cdr3_length: 16
clone_size: .
v_call: TRBV2
d_call: TRBD2
cdr3_nt: TGTGCCAGCAGTGAACAGAGCGGGGGTTGGACCGGGGAGCTGTTTTTT
cdr3_aa: CASSEQSGGWTGELFF

j_call: TRBJ2-3
cdr3_length: 14
clone_size: once
v_call: TRBV5-1
d_call: .
cdr3_nt: TGCGCCAGCAGCTTGGTCTCCGGCACAGATACGCAGTATTTT
cdr3_aa: CASSLVSGTDTQYF

j_call: TRBJ2-7
cdr3_length: 14
clone_size: .
v_call: TRBV4-1
d_call: .
cdr3_nt: TGCGCCAGCAGCCAAGATCCCGGGGAAGCCGAGCAGTACTTC
cdr3_aa: CASSQDPGEAEQYF

j_call: TRBJ1-1
cdr3_length: 15
clone_size: once
v_call: TRBV19
d_call: .
cdr3_nt: TGTGCCAGCTCTGACTGGGGCGGGGCCAACACTGAAGCTTTCTTT
cdr3_aa: CASSDWGGANTEAFF

j_call: TRBJ2-7
cdr3_length: 14
clone_size: .
v_call: TRBV28
d_call: .
cdr3_nt: TGTGCCAGCAGGCCCACAGGAGAACATTACGAGCAGTACTTC
cdr3_aa: CASRPTGEHYEQYF

j_call: TRBJ2-1
cdr3_length: 18
clone_size: .
v_call: TRBV13
d_call: .
cdr3_nt: TGTGCCAGCAGCTTACGTCCCCGAAGCCCGAGCTCCTACAATGAGCAGTTCTTC
cdr3_aa: CASSLRPRSPSSYNEQFF

j_call: TRBJ2-4
cdr3_length: 11
clone_size: .
v_call: TRBV19
d_call: .
cdr3_nt: TGTGCCAGTAGTCTCGGAGGGGATCAGTACTTC
cdr3_aa: CASSLGGDQYF

j_call: TRBJ2-5
cdr3_length: 12
clone_size: .
v_call: TRBV5-1
d_call: .
cdr3_nt: TGCGCCAGTGGGGCGGGGACCGAGACCCAGTACTTC
cdr3_aa: CASGAGTETQYF

j_call: TRBJ2-5
cdr3_length: 14
clone_size: .
v_call: TRBV14
d_call: .
cdr3_nt: TGTGCCAGCAGCCAACAGGGTTCACAAGAGACCCAGTACTTC
cdr3_aa: CASSQQGSQETQYF

j_call: TRBJ1-5
cdr3_length: 14
clone_size: many
v_call: TRBV2
d_call: .
cdr3_nt: TGTGCCAGCCACAAAACCGACAATGGGCAGCCCCAGCATTTT
cdr3_aa: CASHKTDNGQPQHF

j_call: TRBJ2-1
cdr3_length: 18
clone_size: .
v_call: TRBV5-1
d_call: TRBD2
cdr3_nt: TGCGCCAGCAGCTACGGACTAGCGGGAGGAAACTCCTACAATGAGCAGTTCTTC
cdr3_aa: CASSYGLAGGNSYNEQFF

j_call: TRBJ1-2
cdr3_length: 18
clone_size: .
v_call: TRBV10-3
d_call: .
cdr3_nt: TGTGCCATCAGCTCACAGAGAGTGGGCTTGGGGCAGGGCTATGGCTACACCTTC
cdr3_aa: CAISSQRVGLGQGYGYTF

j_call: TRBJ2-7
cdr3_length: 12
clone_size: .
v_call: TRBV29-1
d_call: TRBD1
cdr3_nt: TGCAGCGTTACCGGGACAGCCTACGAGCAGTACTTC
cdr3_aa: CSVTGTAYEQYF

j_call: TRBJ2-5
cdr3_length: 14
clone_size: .
v_call: TRBV10-1
d_call: TRBD1
cdr3_nt: TGCGCCAGCAGTGTCAACAGGGGGCGAGAGACCCAGTACTTC
cdr3_aa: CASSVNRGRETQYF

j_call: TRBJ2-1
cdr3_length: 15
clone_size: .
v_call: TRBV11-1
d_call: TRBD2
cdr3_nt: TGTGCCAGCAGCCCGACTAGCAATCCCTCCAATGAGCAGTTCTTC
cdr3_aa: CASSPTSNPSNEQFF

j_call: TRBJ1-2
cdr3_length: 11
clone_size: .
v_call: TRBV6-1
d_call: .
cdr3_nt: TGTGCCGCGATGGACACGACGGGCTACACCTTC
cdr3_aa: CAAMDTTGYTF

j_call: TRBJ2-1
cdr3_length: 15
clone_size: .
v_call: TRBV4-1
d_call: .
cdr3_nt: TGCGCCAGCAGCCAAATCAGCAGGGGAGGGAATGAGCAGTTCTTC
cdr3_aa: CASSQISRGGNEQFF

j_call: TRBJ1-2
cdr3_length: 15
clone_size: .
v_call: TRBV4-2
d_call: TRBD1
cdr3_nt: TGTGCCAGCACCCGGGACAGCTCCTATAACTATGGCTACACCTTC
cdr3_aa: CASTRDSSYNYGYTF

j_call: TRBJ2-3
cdr3_length: 13
clone_size: .
v_call: TRBV5-1
d_call: .
cdr3_nt: TGCGCCAGCAGCATCCCTAGTACAGATACGCAGTATTTT
cdr3_aa: CASSIPSTDTQYF

j_call: TRBJ2-3
cdr3_length: 17
clone_size: .
v_call: TRBV7-3
d_call: .
cdr3_nt: TGTGCCAGCAGCTTAACGTGGAGATCGGGGAGTGCAGATACGCAGTATTTT
cdr3_aa: CASSLTWRSGSADTQYF

j_call: TRBJ2-7
cdr3_length: 16
clone_size: .
v_call: TRBV6-1
d_call: TRBD2
cdr3_nt: TGTGCCAGCAGTGAAAACACTAGCGGGATGGGGGCGGGGCAGTACTTC
cdr3_aa: CASSENTSGMGAGQYF

j_call: TRBJ2-1
cdr3_length: 14
clone_size: few
v_call: TRBV9
d_call: TRBD2
cdr3_nt: TGTGCCAGCAGCGGGGAGGGCTCCTACAATGAGCAGTTCTTC
cdr3_aa: CASSGEGSYNEQFF

j_call: TRBJ2-7
cdr3_length: 18
clone_size: .
v_call: TRBV27
d_call: TRBD2
cdr3_nt: TGTGCCAGCAGTCCCCGACTAGCGGGAGGCGTAAACAGGAACGAGCAGTACTTC
cdr3_aa: CASSPRLAGGVNRNEQYF

j_call: TRBJ1-2
cdr3_length: 13
clone_size: .
v_call: TRBV27
d_call: TRBD1
cdr3_nt: TGTGCCAGCAGTCCGGGAGACAGGGGCGGCTACACCTTC
cdr3_aa: CASSPGDRGGYTF

j_call: TRBJ2-5
cdr3_length: 16
clone_size: .
v_call: TRBV5-5
d_call: TRBD2
cdr3_nt: TGTGCCAGCAGCTTGACTAGCGGGAGGGCCGGGGAGACCCAGTACTTC
cdr3_aa: CASSLTSGRAGETQYF

j_call: TRBJ2-1
cdr3_length: 15
clone_size: .
v_call: TRBV4-1
d_call: TRBD2
cdr3_nt: TGCGCCAGCAGCCTTTCCCTAGCGGCCTACAATGAGCAGTTCTTC
cdr3_aa: CASSLSLAAYNEQFF

j_call: TRBJ2-7
cdr3_length: 13
clone_size: .
v_call: TRBV29-1
d_call: TRBD2
cdr3_nt: TGCAGCGTTGAAGAGGGGAGGGACTACGAGCAGTACTTC
cdr3_aa: CSVEEGRDYEQYF